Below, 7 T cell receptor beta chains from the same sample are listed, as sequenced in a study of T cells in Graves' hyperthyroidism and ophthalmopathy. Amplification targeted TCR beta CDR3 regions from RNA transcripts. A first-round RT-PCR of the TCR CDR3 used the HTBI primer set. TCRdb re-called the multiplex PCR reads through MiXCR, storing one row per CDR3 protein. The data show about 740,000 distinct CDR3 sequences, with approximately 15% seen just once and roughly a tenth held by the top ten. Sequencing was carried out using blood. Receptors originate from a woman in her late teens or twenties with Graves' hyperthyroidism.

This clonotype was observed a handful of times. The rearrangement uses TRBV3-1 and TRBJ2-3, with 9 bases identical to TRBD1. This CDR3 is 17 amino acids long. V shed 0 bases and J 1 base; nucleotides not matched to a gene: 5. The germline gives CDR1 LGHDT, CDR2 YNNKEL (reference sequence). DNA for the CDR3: TGTGCCAGCAGCCAAGAATATAGGACAGGGGGCACAGATACGCAGTATTTT. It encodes CASSQEYRTGGTDTQYF.

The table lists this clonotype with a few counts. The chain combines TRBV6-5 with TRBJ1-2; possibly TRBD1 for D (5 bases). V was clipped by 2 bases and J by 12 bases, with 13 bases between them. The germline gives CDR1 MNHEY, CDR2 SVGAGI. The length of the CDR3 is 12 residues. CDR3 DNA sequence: TGTGCCAGCAGTTACGCTGGGGCGAGCGACACCTTC. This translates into CASSYAGASDTF.

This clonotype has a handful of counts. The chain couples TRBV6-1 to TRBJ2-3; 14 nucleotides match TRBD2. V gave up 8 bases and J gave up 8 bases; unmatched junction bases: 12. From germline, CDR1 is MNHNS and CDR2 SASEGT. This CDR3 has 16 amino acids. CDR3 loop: CASPTGLAGGGGTQYF. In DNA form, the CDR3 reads TGTGCCAGCCCCACCGGACTAGCGGGAGGAGGTGGTACGCAGTATTTT.

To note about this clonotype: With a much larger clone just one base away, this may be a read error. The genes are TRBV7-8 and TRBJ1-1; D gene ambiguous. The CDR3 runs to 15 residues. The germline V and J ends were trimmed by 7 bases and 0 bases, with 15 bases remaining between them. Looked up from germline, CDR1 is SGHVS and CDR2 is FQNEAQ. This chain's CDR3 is CASTTYRLLNTEAFF. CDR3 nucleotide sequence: TGTGCCAGCACCACGTATCGGCTTTTGAACACTGAAGCTTTCTTT.

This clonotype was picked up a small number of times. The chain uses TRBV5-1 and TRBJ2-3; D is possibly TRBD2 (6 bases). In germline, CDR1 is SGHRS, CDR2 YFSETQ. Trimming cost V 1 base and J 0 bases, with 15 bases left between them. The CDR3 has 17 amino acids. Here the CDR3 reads CASSLYIGSGSTDTQYF. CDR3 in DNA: TGCGCCAGCAGCTTGTACATCGGGAGTGGAAGCACAGATACGCAGTATTTT.

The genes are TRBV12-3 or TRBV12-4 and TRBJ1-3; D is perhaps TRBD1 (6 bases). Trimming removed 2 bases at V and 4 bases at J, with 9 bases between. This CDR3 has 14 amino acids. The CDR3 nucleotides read TGTGCCAGCAGTTTAAAGGGGGGAGGAAACACCATATATTTT. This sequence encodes CASSLKGGGNTIYF.

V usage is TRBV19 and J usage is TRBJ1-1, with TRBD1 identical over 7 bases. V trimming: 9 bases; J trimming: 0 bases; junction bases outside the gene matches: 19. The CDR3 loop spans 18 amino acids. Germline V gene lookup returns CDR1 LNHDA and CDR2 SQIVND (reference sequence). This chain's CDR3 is CASSRRGLSYIMNTEAFF. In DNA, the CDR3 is TGTGCCAGCTCCCGAAGGGGGCTTTCCTACATTATGAACACTGAAGCTTTCTTT.